Below, 20 T cell receptor beta chains from the same sample are listed, as sequenced in a study of spatial heterogeneity in lung cancer. The study, taken as a whole, reports: Expanded alpha and beta TCR counts within tumors tracked tumor mutation counts.

MiXCR was run by TCRdb on the 5' RACE reads, yielding one entry per CDR3 protein. The sample comprises 16,000 or so distinct CDR3 sequences, under 7% of which are singletons, and approximately 10% rests with the top ten. Their antigens remain unidentified. The time point is: sample taken at primary tumor resection. Here the sequenced sample was lung tumor tissue, taken at surgery. These receptors came from a female donor with early-stage non-small cell lung cancer.

This clonotype was found many times. V usage is TRBV14 and J usage is TRBJ2-3; D is ambiguous. The V gene lost 0 bases and the J gene lost 6 bases, with 4 bases spanning the gap. CDR3 length: 12 amino acids. Per the germline V gene, CDR1 is SGHDN and CDR2 is FVKESK. CDR3 sequence: CASSQEGDTQYF. In nucleotides, the CDR3 is TGTGCCAGCAGCCAAGAGGGGGATACGCAGTATTTT.

The genes are TRBV5-4 and TRBJ2-7, with D possibly matching TRBD1 (5 bases). The CDR3 contains 14 residues. V lost 0 bases, J lost 6 bases, and 13 bases lay in between. Germline CDR1 reads SGHNT; CDR2 reads YYREEE (reference sequence). The DNA for the CDR3 is TGTGCCAGCAGCTTGGACGTTGGACAAGGCGAGCAGTACTTC. It translates to CASSLDVGQGEQYF. Using reference TRBV5-4 and TRBJ2-7 for the parts outside the CDR3, the full variable domain is ETGVTQSPTHLIKTRGQQVTLRCSSQSGHNTVSWYQQALGQGPQFIFQYYREEENGRGNFPPRFSGLQFPNYSSELNVNALELDDSALYLCASSLDVGQGEQYFGPGTRLTVT.

This clonotype was observed at least ten times. The genes are TRBV29-1 and TRBJ1-2; TRBD1 agrees at 8 bases. The CDR3 is made up of 13 amino acids. The V and J ends lost 7 bases and 4 bases, in that order; junction bases with no gene match: 8. Germline assignment: CDR1 SQVTM and CDR2 ANQGSEA. DNA of the CDR3: TGCAGCGCCGGACAGGGTTCCCTCTATGGCTACACCTTC. It is translated as CSAGQGSLYGYTF.

This clonotype was seen repeatedly, ten times or more. The rearrangement links TRBV28 to TRBJ2-7, with TRBD2 identical over 10 bases. V was pared by 6 bases and J by 4 bases, with 3 bases of the junction left unmatched. The CDR3 spans 13 residues. CDR1 MDHEN and CDR2 SYDVKM come from the germline V gene. CDR3: CASRAGGPYEQYF. Here the CDR3 DNA reads TGTGCCAGCAGAGCGGGAGGGCCTTACGAGCAGTACTTC.

This clonotype was seen only a few times. V is TRBV7-2 and J is TRBJ2-7, with 8 bases fitting TRBD2. Trimming removed 2 bases from V and 5 bases from J; junction bases left unmatched: 5. Per the germline V gene, CDR1 is SGHTA and CDR2 is FQGNSA. The CDR3 length is 14 residues. Written as DNA, the CDR3 is TGTGCCAGCAGCTTATCCGGGGGGGCAGACGAGCAGTACTTC. Amino acids: CASSLSGGADEQYF.

By frequency in the sample, this clonotype is medium-sized. DNA of the CDR3: TGTGCCAGCAGCGGCCGGGGACAGGGCGGACTAGCGTTCTCCTACGAGCAGTACTTC. Protein: CASSGRGQGGLAFSYEQYF. The J gene is TRBJ2-7, the V gene TRBV7-9, with D perhaps matching TRBD1 or TRBD2 (9 bases each). V gave up 5 bases and J gave up 0 bases, with 26 bases separating them. Germline CDR1 SEHNR, CDR2 FQNEAQ (reference sequence). There are 19 residues in the CDR3.

This clonotype has a count of ten or more. This sequence joins TRBV29-1 and TRBJ1-1; D is possibly TRBD1 (5 bases). This CDR3 has 12 residues. From germline, CDR1 is SQVTM and CDR2 ANQGSEA. CDR3 sequence reads: CSVGGTNTEAFF. The CDR3 nucleotides read TGCAGTGTAGGAGGGACTAACACTGAAGCTTTCTTT.

This clonotype was observed many times. This rearrangement joins TRBV2 to TRBJ2-5; D may correspond to TRBD1 or TRBD2 (5 bases each). V was cut by 4 bases and J by 1 base, with 10 bases left in between. Per germline, CDR1 SNHLY and CDR2 FYNNEI. CDR3 length equals 14 residues. This CDR3 reads CASSAQGPQETQYF. The CDR3 DNA reads TGTGCCAGCAGTGCCCAGGGACCCCAAGAGACCCAGTACTTC.

This clonotype has ten or more counts. The CDR3 sequence: CASSLVADSNQPQHF. In DNA form, the CDR3 reads TGTGCCAGCAGCTTAGTCGCGGATAGCAATCAGCCCCAGCATTTT. This chain uses TRBV7-6 with TRBJ1-5; D not certain. The ends were cut back, 1 base at V and 0 bases at J, with 7 bases in the middle. Germline CDR1 reads SGHVS; CDR2 reads FNYEAQ. This CDR3 is built from 15 residues.

The table lists this clonotype with many counts. The chain carries TRBV9 and TRBJ2-7, with D maybe TRBD1 (6 bases). The CDR3 contains 14 residues. The ends were cut back, 0 bases at V and 2 bases at J, with 9 bases in the middle. Per the germline V gene, CDR1 is SGDLS and CDR2 is YYNGEE. The CDR3 nucleotides read TGTGCCAGCAGCGTAGGGACAGAACCCTACGAGCAGTACTTC. This gives the protein CASSVGTEPYEQYF. The variable domain in full, completed from reference TRBV9 and TRBJ2-7, reads DSGVTQTPKHLITATGQRVTLRCSPRSGDLSVYWYQQSLDQGLQFLIQYYNGEERAKGNILERFSAQQFPDLHSELNLSSLELGDSALYFCASSVGTEPYEQYFGPGTRLTVT.

This clonotype was counted at least ten times. The chain links TRBV6-1 to TRBJ2-7; TRBD1 matches at 7 bases. CDR1 and CDR2 from the germline V gene are MNHNS and SASEGT. J was trimmed by 1 base and V by 2 bases; bases with no gene match: 2. This CDR3 is built from 14 residues. In DNA form, the CDR3 reads TGTGCCAGCAGTGAAAGGGGGCTATCCTACGAGCAGTACTTC. As protein: CASSERGLSYEQYF.

The V gene is TRBV12-3 or TRBV12-4, the J gene TRBJ2-5, with D possibly being TRBD1 (6 bases). The CDR3 covers 13 residues. Between the trimmed V and J ends, which lost 4 bases and 2 bases, there was a span of 8 bases. The CDR3 region has the DNA TGTGCCAGCAGTTCGGACAGTCAAGAGACCCAGTACTTC. It translates to CASSSDSQETQYF.

The table lists this clonotype with many counts. The CDR3 nucleotides read TGTGCCAGCAGCCGGGGCCCATCTTGGGATGGCTACACCTTC. This translates into CASSRGPSWDGYTF. The chain couples TRBV6-2 or TRBV6-3 to TRBJ1-2; possibly TRBD1 for D (5 bases). Germline V CDR1 and CDR2: MNHEY, SVGEGT. V gave up 6 bases and J gave up 6 bases, with 17 bases separating them. This CDR3 comprises 14 residues.

This clonotype came up a few times. The chain recombines TRBV7-8 with TRBJ2-3, with D perhaps matching TRBD1 (6 bases). This CDR3 contains 17 residues. V lost 1 base, J lost 2 bases, and 16 bases lay in between. The germline V gene encodes CDR1 SGHVS and CDR2 FQNEAQ. CDR3 DNA: TGTGCCAGCAGCTTAGTCCACAGGGTCGAGGACACAGATACGCAGTATTTT. This encodes CASSLVHRVEDTDTQYF.

The rearrangement uses TRBV28 and TRBJ1-1, with a tentative D call TRBD1 (5 bases). Germline CDR1 MDHEN, CDR2 SYDVKM. CDR3 size: 13 residues. V shed 6 bases and J shed 4 bases, with 12 bases lying between them. The CDR3 protein is CASSWGAGTEAFF. For the CDR3, the DNA is TGTGCCAGCAGCTGGGGCGCGGGCACTGAAGCTTTCTTT.

The chain recombines TRBV12-3 or TRBV12-4 with TRBJ2-6, with D perhaps being TRBD1 or TRBD2 (5 bases each). This CDR3 region has 19 residues. Trimming took 6 bases from V and 0 from J, leaving 21 bases between them. As DNA, the CDR3 is TGTGCCAGCAGATTTGGGGACGGACTGGCTAGCTCTGGGGCCAACGTCCTGACTTTC. It encodes CASRFGDGLASSGANVLTF.

This clonotype was counted at least ten times. The CDR3 nucleotides are TGCGCCAGCAGCAGCTCGGGACTGCGGGAGGGGGAAGCTTTCTTT. Amino acid sequence: CASSSSGLREGEAFF. The rearrangement joins TRBV5-1 to TRBJ1-1; maybe TRBD1 (5 bases). Trimming shortened V by 4 bases and J by 8 bases, and 21 bases separated the two germline ends. Germline V gene sequence: CDR1 SGHRS, CDR2 YFSETQ. This CDR3 spans 15 amino acids.

The table lists this clonotype with many counts. The gene calls are TRBV6-5 and TRBJ2-7; 9 positions agree with TRBD2. The length of the CDR3 is 15 residues. The V segment lost 6 bases and the J segment 7 bases; nucleotides outside the gene matches: 13. CDR1 MNHEY and CDR2 SVGAGI come from the germline V gene. CDR3 bases: TGTGCCAGCAGCCGGGCGGCGGGAGGGCCATATGAGCAGTACTTC. Its protein product is CASSRAAGGPYEQYF.

There are many counts of this clonotype. This chain links TRBV7-6 with TRBJ1-5; the match to TRBD1 covers 9 bases. This CDR3 region has 16 residues. After removal of 1 base from V and 6 bases from J, the junction contained 7 bases not matched to a gene. Germline V gives CDR1 SGHVS, CDR2 FNYEAQ. This chain's CDR3 is CASSLEGQGFGQPQHF. CDR3 bases: TGTGCCAGCAGCTTAGAGGGACAGGGTTTCGGTCAGCCCCAGCATTTT.

This clonotype is medium-sized in the sample. The chain uses TRBV18 and TRBJ2-3, with a weak D call TRBD2 (5 bases). The CDR3 is made up of 14 amino acids. The ends were cut back, 2 bases at V and 4 bases at J, with 10 bases in the middle. Looked up from germline, CDR1 is KGHSH and CDR2 is LQKENI. The CDR3 bases are TGTGCCAGCTCACCAAGCGGTCGCGCAGATACGCAGTATTTT. Translating gives CASSPSGRADTQYF.